The present TCR beta chain was sequenced within a study of beta chain features in type 1 diabetes. This clone was seen just once. The CDR3 length is 13 residues. The germline CDR1 and CDR2 sequences are MDHEN and SYDVKM. Trimming removed 9 bases at V and 0 bases at J, with 9 bases between. The isolated RNA, all of it, was reverse transcribed, so expressed TCRB transcripts were what got sequenced. TCRdb keeps only in-frame clones here, not all; method: immunoSEQ multiplex PCR. The sample holds about 38,000 clones; around 60% are singletons and the top ten take 2% to 2.5%. Material: Tregs from blood. This chain uses TRBV28 with TRBJ1-5; D gene uncertain. This clonotype was sampled from a young woman in good health. CDR3 residues: CASHRDSNQPQHF. Here the CDR3 DNA reads TGTGCCAGTCACAGAGATAGCAATCAGCCCCAGCATTTT.